One sample yielded the 4 T cell receptor beta chains listed below, sequenced in a study of shared clonotypes between healthy human individuals. Clones were sequenced by immunoSEQ multiplex PCR, and TCRdb holds only the in-frame ones, with some missing. The sample comprises under 600,000 clones, 90% to 96% of which are singletons, and about 0.067% rests with the top ten. The source material was naive CD4+ T cells sorted from blood. Subset meaning: CD45RA+ positively selected. The source is a woman under 40 in good health.

The chain has TRBV7-9 and TRBJ2-5, with TRBD2 matching 9 bases. Germline assignment: CDR1 SEHNR and CDR2 FQNEAQ (reference sequence). This CDR3 comprises 14 residues. Trimming at V came to 3 bases and at J to 6 bases, leaving 5 bases not matched to a gene. The CDR3: CASSFSREGQTQYF. The CDR3 DNA reads as TGTGCCAGCAGCTTTTCGCGGGAGGGGCAGACCCAGTACTTC.

CDR3: CASTKRGRNQPQHF. CDR3 nucleotides: TGTGCCAGCACCAAAAGGGGGCGCAATCAGCCCCAGCATTTT. V is TRBV27 and J is TRBJ1-5; 7 bases are shared with TRBD1. In germline, CDR1 is MNHEY, CDR2 SMNVEV (reference sequence). J lost 2 bases, V lost 7 bases, and 5 bases had no gene match. This CDR3 is built from 14 residues.

This chain joins TRBV6-5 and TRBJ1-2, with no clear D. Germline assignment: CDR1 MNHEY and CDR2 SVGAGI. The CDR3 loop spans 15 amino acids. V lost 0 bases and J 7 bases, leaving 15 bases between the germline ends. CDR3 in amino acids: CASSYSYSGVGGYTF. CDR3 DNA sequence: TGTGCCAGCAGTTACTCGTACTCCGGGGTTGGTGGCTACACCTTC.

The J gene is TRBJ2-7, the V gene TRBV4-1; perhaps D is TRBD1 or TRBD2 (5 bases each). This CDR3 has 17 amino acids. Germline-derived CDR1 and CDR2 are MGHRA and YSYEKL. V was clipped by 4 bases and J by 5 bases, with 24 bases between them. CDR3 DNA sequence: TGCGCCAGCAGCCGGCCGGGGCAGCGAGCCCAAGACGACGAGCAGTACTTC. This encodes CASSRPGQRAQDDEQYF.